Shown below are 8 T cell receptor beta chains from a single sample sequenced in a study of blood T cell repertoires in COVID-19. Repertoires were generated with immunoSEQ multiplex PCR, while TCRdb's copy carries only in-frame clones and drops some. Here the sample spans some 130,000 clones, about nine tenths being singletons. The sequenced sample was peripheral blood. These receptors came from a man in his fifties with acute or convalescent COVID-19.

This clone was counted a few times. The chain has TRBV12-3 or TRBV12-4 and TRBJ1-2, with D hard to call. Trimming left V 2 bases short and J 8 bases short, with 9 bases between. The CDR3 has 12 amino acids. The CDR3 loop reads CASSLSGGGYTF. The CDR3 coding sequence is TGTGCCAGCAGTTTATCAGGAGGAGGCTACACCTTC.

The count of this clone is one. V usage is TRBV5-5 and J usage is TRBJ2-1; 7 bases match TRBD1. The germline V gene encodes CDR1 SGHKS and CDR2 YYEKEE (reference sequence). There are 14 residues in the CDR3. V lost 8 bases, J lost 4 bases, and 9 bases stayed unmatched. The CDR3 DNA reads TGTGCCAGTGGGCAGGGGGTGGGGTACAATGAGCAGTTCTTC. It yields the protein CASGQGVGYNEQFF.

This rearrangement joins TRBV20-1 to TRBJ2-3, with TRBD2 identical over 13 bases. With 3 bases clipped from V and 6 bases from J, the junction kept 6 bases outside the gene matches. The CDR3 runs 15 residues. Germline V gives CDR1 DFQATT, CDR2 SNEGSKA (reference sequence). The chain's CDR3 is CSASGLAGALDTQYF. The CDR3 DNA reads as TGCAGTGCTAGTGGACTAGCGGGGGCCTTGGATACGCAGTATTTT.

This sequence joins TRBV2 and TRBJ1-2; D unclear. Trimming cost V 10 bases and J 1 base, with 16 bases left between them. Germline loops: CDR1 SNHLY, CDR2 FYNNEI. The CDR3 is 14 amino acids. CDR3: CATHPRRDNYGYTF. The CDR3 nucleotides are TGTGCCACCCATCCACGGAGGGATAACTATGGCTACACCTTC.

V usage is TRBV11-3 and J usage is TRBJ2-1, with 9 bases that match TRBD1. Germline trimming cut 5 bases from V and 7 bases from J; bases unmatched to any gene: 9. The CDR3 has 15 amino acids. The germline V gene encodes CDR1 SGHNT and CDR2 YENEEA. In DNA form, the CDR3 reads TGTGCCAGCAGCCGAACAGGGGGCACGTGGAATGAGCAGTTCTTC. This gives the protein CASSRTGGTWNEQFF.

CDR3 DNA sequence: TGTGCCAGTACCCTCTTTGGGACAGGAGGAAACACCATATATTTT. Translated: CASTLFGTGGNTIYF. The chain employs TRBV19 and TRBJ1-3; 8 bases match TRBD1. The CDR3 is made up of 15 amino acids. The V gene end was trimmed by 7 bases and the J gene end by 4 bases; junction bases not matched to a gene: 9. Per the germline V gene, CDR1 is LNHDA and CDR2 is SQIVND (reference sequence). The complete variable domain, with remaining parts taken from reference TRBV19 and TRBJ1-3, reads DGGITQSPKYLFRKEGQNVTLSCEQNLNHDAMYWYRQDPGQGLRLIYYSQIVNDFQKGDIAEGYSVSREKKESFPLTVTSAQKNPTAFYLCASTLFGTGGNTIYFGEGSWLTVV.

CDR3 residues: CASSFQTGTDIGGNQPQHF. The CDR3 DNA reads as TGTGCCAGCAGTTTCCAGACAGGGACGGATATAGGCGGCAATCAGCCCCAGCATTTT. J is TRBJ1-5 and V is TRBV28; 7 nucleotides match TRBD1. V trimming: 3 bases; J trimming: 2 bases; junction bases outside the gene matches: 16. Germline V gives CDR1 MDHEN, CDR2 SYDVKM. This CDR3 spans 19 amino acids. The complete variable domain, with remaining parts taken from reference TRBV28 and TRBJ1-5, reads DVKVTQSSRYLVKRTGEKVFLECVQDMDHENMFWYRQDPGLGLRLIYFSYDVKMKEKGDIPEGYSVSREKKERFSLILESASTNQTSMYLCASSFQTGTDIGGNQPQHFGDGTRLSIL.

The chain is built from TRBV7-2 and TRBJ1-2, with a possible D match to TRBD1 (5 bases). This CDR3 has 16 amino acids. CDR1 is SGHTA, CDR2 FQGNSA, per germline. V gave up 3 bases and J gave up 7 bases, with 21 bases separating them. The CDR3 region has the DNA TGTGCCAGCAGCTTCTCCCGGGGGAGGGGAGGTGTTGGCTACACCTTC. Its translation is CASSFSRGRGGVGYTF.